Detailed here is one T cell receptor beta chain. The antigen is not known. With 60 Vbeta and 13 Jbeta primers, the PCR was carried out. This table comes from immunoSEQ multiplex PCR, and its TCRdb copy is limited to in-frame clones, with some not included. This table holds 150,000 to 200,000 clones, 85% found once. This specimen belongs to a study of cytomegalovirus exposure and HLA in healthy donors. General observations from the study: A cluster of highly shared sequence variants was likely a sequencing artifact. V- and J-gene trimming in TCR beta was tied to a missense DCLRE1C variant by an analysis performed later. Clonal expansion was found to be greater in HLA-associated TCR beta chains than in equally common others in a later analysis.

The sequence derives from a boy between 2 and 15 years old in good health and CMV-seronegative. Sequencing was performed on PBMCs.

The CDR3 DNA follows: TGTGCCAGCAGCTTGTACGGCTACGAGCAGTACTTC. This codes for CASSLYGYEQYF. V and J are TRBV5-5 and TRBJ2-7; D remains unclear. The CDR3 consists of 12 residues. The germline V gene encodes CDR1 SGHKS and CDR2 YYEKEE (reference sequence). The germline V and J ends were trimmed by 1 base and 3 bases, with 5 bases remaining between them.